This T cell receptor (beta chain) originates from a study of shared clonotypes between healthy human individuals. Unsorted PBMC contributed approximately 300 ng DNA, tens of thousands of T cell genomes, to each replicate PCR. The protocol was immunoSEQ multiplex PCR, while the TCRdb copy is restricted to in-frame clones and leaves out a portion. Here the sample spans under 600,000 clones, around 76% being singletons. The CDR3 totals 15 residues. Per the germline V gene, CDR1 is SGHAT and CDR2 is FQNNGV. The ends were cut back, 1 base at V and 9 bases at J, with 16 bases in the middle. This sequence was found in a woman aged 40 to 50 in good health. Some clones in this sample may be carry-over from other donors' samples. The sequenced sample was PBMCs. V gene TRBV11-2 combines with J gene TRBJ2-1, with a weak D call TRBD2 (6 bases). CDR3 residues: CASSLAGERLGEQFF. CDR3 DNA sequence: TGTGCCAGCAGCTTAGCGGGAGAACGGCTCGGTGAGCAGTTCTTC.